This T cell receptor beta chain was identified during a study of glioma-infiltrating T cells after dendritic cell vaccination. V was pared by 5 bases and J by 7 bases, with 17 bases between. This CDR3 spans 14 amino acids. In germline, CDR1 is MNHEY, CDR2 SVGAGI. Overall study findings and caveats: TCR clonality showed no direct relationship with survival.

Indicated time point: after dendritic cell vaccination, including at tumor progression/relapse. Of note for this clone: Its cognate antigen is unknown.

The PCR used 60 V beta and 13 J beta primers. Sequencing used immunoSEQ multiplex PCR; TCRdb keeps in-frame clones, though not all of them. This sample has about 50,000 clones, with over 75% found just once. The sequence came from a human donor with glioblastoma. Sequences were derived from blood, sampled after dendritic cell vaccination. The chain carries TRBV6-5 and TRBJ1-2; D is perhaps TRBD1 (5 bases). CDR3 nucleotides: TGTGCCAGCAGTAAACCCGGGACTGTGGGTGGCTACACCTTC. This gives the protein CASSKPGTVGGYTF.